The T cell receptor (beta chain) described here comes from a study of blood T cells in healthy people across ages. Whole-study context: About one barcoded beta molecule per two T cells was the capture yield of template switching. Study observations and caveats: Naive CD4+ cell counts and diversity both ran higher in long-lived than in aged donors.

The CDR3 extends over 13 amino acids. V was clipped by 7 bases and J by 8 bases, with 14 bases between them. This clonotype was recorded at least ten times. Its cognate antigen is unknown. A second PCR of 7 to 11 cycles used a sample-barcoded 5' primer and a J-beta primer mix. Every sample gave at least 3 million paired-end reads containing CDR3. TCRdb recomputed calls from the 5' RACE reads with MiXCR, one row per CDR3 protein. The table lists 850,000 or so distinct CDR3 sequences, about 28% of them singletons. The receptor was derived from an elderly woman in good health. Sequencing input: blood. The rearrangement joins TRBV12-3 or TRBV12-4 to TRBJ1-4; perhaps TRBD1 as D (6 bases). This CDR3 reads CASNRGATEKLFF. The CDR3, as DNA: TGTGCCAGCAACCGGGGGGCGACGGAAAAACTGTTTTTT.